The 21 T cell receptor beta chains reported below all come from one sample, sequenced in a study of T cells in Graves' hyperthyroidism and ophthalmopathy. Amplification yielded TCR beta CDR3 regions, with RNA transcripts as the source. RT-PCR in the first round (using the HTBI primer set) targeted the TCR CDR3. TCRdb reprocessed the multiplex PCR reads via MiXCR and lists one record per CDR3 protein. The sample holds 300,000 to 450,000 distinct CDR3 sequences, approximately 12% seen once. Sequenced input: blood. These TCRs come from a man aged 30-40 years with Graves' hyperthyroidism that later progressed to Graves' ophthalmopathy.

This clonotype was recorded at least ten times. The gene calls are TRBV7-9 and TRBJ2-5; D is unclear. Germline CDR1 reads SEHNR; CDR2 reads FQNEAQ (reference sequence). The CDR3 has 16 amino acids. V dropped 5 bases and J dropped 2 bases, with 18 bases sitting between them. As DNA, the CDR3 is TGTGCCAGCAGCCCCCTCGGTGGGCATTCTCAAGAGACCCAGTACTTC. As protein: CASSPLGGHSQETQYF.

This clonotype was seen only once. The chain employs TRBV5-1 and TRBJ2-5; D is perhaps TRBD2 (5 bases). This CDR3 region has 14 residues. V shed 4 bases and J shed 7 bases, with 17 bases lying between them. Germline CDR1 SGHRS, CDR2 YFSETQ. The CDR3 DNA follows: TGCGCCAGCAGCCCGGACCCTAACGAGGGGACCCAGTACTTC. Translated, it gives CASSPDPNEGTQYF.

Only a few counts were recorded for this clonotype. V gene TRBV5-1 combines with J gene TRBJ1-5, with D perhaps matching TRBD1 (5 bases). Per the germline V gene, CDR1 is SGHRS and CDR2 is YFSETQ. V was shortened by 4 bases and J by 2 bases, with 13 bases between the two germline ends. The CDR3 totals 15 residues. Here the CDR3 DNA reads TGCGCCAGCAGCCCCGCGGGGCTCCGCAATCAGCCCCAGCATTTT. Translated: CASSPAGLRNQPQHF.

The chain links TRBV10-3 to TRBJ2-1; TRBD2 aligns across 11 bases. Trimming cost V 10 bases and J 9 bases; bases outside gene matches: 5. Germline-derived CDR1 and CDR2 are ENHRY and SYGVKD. The CDR3 contains 12 residues. This chain's CDR3 is CATGTSGTEQFF. The CDR3 bases are TGTGCCACCGGGACTAGCGGTACTGAGCAGTTCTTC.

There are a few counts of this clonotype. The chain joins TRBV9 to TRBJ1-6, with TRBD1 identical over 10 bases. V lost 2 bases to trimming and J lost 5 bases; unmatched junction nucleotides: 4. Germline lookup yields CDR1 SGDLS and CDR2 YYNGEE. This CDR3 is built from 16 residues. The CDR3 nucleotides are TGTGCCAGCAGCGTCGGGGACAGGGGTAATAATTCACCCCTCCACTTT. Its translation is CASSVGDRGNNSPLHF. The full variable domain, completed using reference TRBV9 and TRBJ1-6, is DSGVTQTPKHLITATGQRVTLRCSPRSGDLSVYWYQQSLDQGLQFLIQYYNGEERAKGNILERFSAQQFPDLHSELNLSSLELGDSALYFCASSVGDRGNNSPLHFGNGTRLTVT.

The chain has TRBV3-1 and TRBJ2-3, with 8 bases lining up with TRBD2. Germline CDR1 LGHDT, CDR2 YNNKEL (reference sequence). The length of the CDR3 is 16 residues. V was clipped by 0 bases and J by 4 bases; unmatched bases: 6. The DNA of the CDR3 is TGTGCCAGCAGCCAAGATTCGGGGGGGCGTGCAGATACGCAGTATTTT. Encoded protein: CASSQDSGGRADTQYF.

The chain combines TRBV29-1 with TRBJ2-3; TRBD2 is a possible D gene (7 bases). The germline CDR1 and CDR2 sequences are SQVTM and ANQGSEA. V was trimmed by 1 base and J by 0 bases, leaving 17 bases between them. The CDR3 is 17 residues long. CDR3 coding DNA: TGCAGCGTTGAAGGGGGGGGGGGCAGGGGTAGCACAGATACGCAGTATTTT. It codes for CSVEGGGGRGSTDTQYF.

This clonotype was seen many times. V and J are TRBV27 and TRBJ1-1; maybe TRBD1 (6 bases). The CDR3 loop spans 13 amino acids. V was shortened by 3 bases and J by 6 bases, with 11 bases between the two germline ends. From germline, CDR1 is MNHEY and CDR2 SMNVEV (reference sequence). The CDR3 spells CASSFLGQAEAFF. The DNA for the CDR3 is TGTGCCAGCAGTTTCTTGGGACAAGCTGAAGCTTTCTTT.

This clonotype was recorded at least ten times. This chain connects TRBV2 to TRBJ2-1; D is perhaps TRBD1 (6 bases). Germline CDR1 SNHLY, CDR2 FYNNEI. The V gene lost 1 base and the J gene lost 9 bases, with 19 bases spanning the gap. This CDR3 has 16 amino acids. CDR3 bases: TGTGCCAGCAGTGAAGAGTGGTGGCAGGGGCAGGGTGAGCAGTTCTTC. Its translation: CASSEEWWQGQGEQFF. The variable domain in full, completed from reference TRBV2 and TRBJ2-1, reads EPEVTQTPSHQVTQMGQEVILRCVPISNHLYFYWYRQILGQKVEFLVSFYNNEISEKSEIFDDQFSVERPDGSNFTLKIRSTKLEDSAMYFCASSEEWWQGQGEQFFGPGTRLTVL.

The table lists this clonotype with a few counts. This chain joins TRBV9 and TRBJ1-2; D call uncertain. Trimming cost V 0 bases and J 9 bases, with 15 bases left between them. Germline loops: CDR1 SGDLS, CDR2 YYNGEE. The CDR3 is made up of 14 amino acids. CDR3 residues: CASSVEPRGVSYTF. CDR3 nucleotide sequence: TGTGCCAGCAGCGTAGAACCCCGGGGTGTGAGCTACACCTTC.

This clonotype was found a few times. The V and J genes are TRBV10-2 and TRBJ2-7, with 8 positions matching TRBD1. The germline V gene encodes CDR1 WSHSY and CDR2 SAAADI. This CDR3 comprises 14 residues. J lost 2 bases, V lost 3 bases, and 3 bases had no gene match. This chain's CDR3 is CASSEWTGTYEQYF. The CDR3 DNA is TGCGCCAGCAGTGAATGGACAGGGACCTACGAGCAGTACTTC.

The rearrangement joins TRBV15 to TRBJ2-7; D possibly corresponds to TRBD1 (6 bases). V was pared by 0 bases and J by 2 bases, with 14 bases between. The CDR3 sequence is 16 residues long. The germline CDR1 and CDR2 sequences are LNHNV and YYDKDF (reference sequence). The chain's CDR3 is CATSRDPSDSPYEQYF. As DNA, the CDR3 is TGTGCCACCAGCAGAGACCCCTCGGACAGCCCCTACGAGCAGTACTTC.

In this sample, this clonotype turned up a few times. The CDR3 nucleotides are TGTGCCTGGAGTGTATTCGGGCAACTCACAGATACGCAGTATTTT. Translated, it gives CAWSVFGQLTDTQYF. The gene calls are TRBV30 and TRBJ2-3; D not certain. The CDR3 sequence is 15 residues long. V dropped 0 bases and J dropped 2 bases, with 12 bases sitting between them. Germline assignment: CDR1 GTSNPN and CDR2 SVGIG (reference sequence).

There are a few counts of this clonotype. This chain links TRBV5-8 with TRBJ2-4; no clear D. In germline, CDR1 is SGHTS, CDR2 YDEGEE. The CDR3 totals 12 residues. The ends were cut back, 2 bases at V and 7 bases at J, with 7 bases in the middle. CDR3 loop: CASSFFQNIQYF. As DNA, the CDR3 is TGTGCCAGCAGCTTTTTCCAGAACATTCAGTACTTC. Using reference TRBV5-8 and TRBJ2-4 for the parts outside the CDR3, the full variable domain is EAGVTQSPTHLIKTRGQQATLRCSPISGHTSVYWYQQALGLGLQFLLWYDEGEERNRGNFPPRFSGRQFPNYSSELNVNALELEDSALYLCASSFFQNIQYFGAGTRLSVL.

This clonotype has at least ten counts. The chain employs TRBV28 and TRBJ1-5; a possible D gene is TRBD1 (6 bases). Trimming took off 1 base at V and 6 bases at J, with 13 bases between the two ends. The CDR3 extends over 15 amino acids. CDR1 and CDR2 (germline): MDHEN, SYDVKM. The CDR3 protein is CASSLSSRGGQPQHF. The CDR3 nucleotides are TGTGCCAGCAGTTTATCGTCCAGGGGAGGTCAGCCCCAGCATTTT.

In its sample, this clonotype was seen many times. This sequence joins TRBV2 and TRBJ1-1, with unresolved D. The ends were cut back, 6 bases at V and 2 bases at J, with 1 base in the middle. This CDR3 spans 10 amino acids. Looked up from germline, CDR1 is SNHLY and CDR2 is FYNNEI. CDR3 nucleotides: TGTGCCAGCAGCAACACTGAAGCTTTCTTT. Its protein is CASSNTEAFF.

This clonotype was observed a few times. The CDR3 spells CATPLEGSGELFF. Here the CDR3 DNA reads TGTGCCACCCCCCTTGAGGGTTCCGGGGAGCTGTTTTTT. This rearrangement joins TRBV2 to TRBJ2-2; D might be TRBD2 (5 bases). CDR1 and CDR2 from the germline V gene are SNHLY and FYNNEI. The V gene lost 10 bases and the J gene lost 6 bases, with 15 bases spanning the gap. The CDR3 runs 13 residues.

This clonotype was seen many times. CDR3 amino acids: CASSPRGGSYEQYF. CDR3 nucleotides: TGTGCCAGCAGCCCCAGGGGTGGATCCTACGAGCAGTACTTC. The chain couples TRBV7-9 to TRBJ2-7; TRBD1 might be the D (6 bases). Trimming removed 5 bases at V and 1 base at J, with 12 bases between. The CDR3 sequence is 14 residues long. Germline CDR1 reads SEHNR; CDR2 reads FQNEAQ (reference sequence). Full variable domain (rest looked up from reference TRBV7-9 and TRBJ2-7): DTGVSQNPRHKITKRGQNVTFRCDPISEHNRLYWYRQTLGQGPEFLTYFQNEAQLEKSRLLSDRFSAERPKGSFSTLEIQRTEQGDSAMYLCASSPRGGSYEQYFGPGTRLTVT.

Here the CDR3 DNA reads TGTGCCAGCAGCCAAGGACAGGGCCTATTTTCTGGAAACACCATATATTTT. It translates to CASSQGQGLFSGNTIYF. The chain links TRBV5-6 to TRBJ1-3; the match to TRBD1 covers 8 bases. The CDR3 extends over 17 amino acids. Germline V CDR1 and CDR2: SGHDT, YYEEEE. The ends lost 4 bases at V and 1 base at J; junction bases unmatched: 10.

There are many counts of this clonotype. CDR3 sequence: CASSQTTNYNEQFF. Written as DNA, the CDR3 is TGTGCCAGCAGCCAAACTACGAACTACAATGAGCAGTTCTTC. The chain carries TRBV7-9 and TRBJ2-1, with D hard to call. V lost 5 bases and J 3 bases, leaving 11 bases between the germline ends. Germline assignment: CDR1 SEHNR and CDR2 FQNEAQ (reference sequence). The CDR3 has 14 amino acids.

This clonotype was counted only a few times. The CDR3 spells CASSLKGQGSNTQYF. The CDR3 nucleotides are TGTGCCAGCAGCTTAAAGGGACAGGGCTCGAATACGCAGTATTTT. The chain combines TRBV7-3 with TRBJ2-3; 9 bases align to TRBD1. The CDR3 contains 15 residues. Germline trimming cut 1 base from V and 7 bases from J; bases unmatched to any gene: 6. CDR1 and CDR2 (germline): SGHTA, FQGTGA.